Shown below are 25 T cell receptor beta chains from a single sample sequenced in a study of Ad26.COV2.S vaccination and SARS-CoV-2 variants. Measured with immunoSEQ multiplex PCR; TCRdb has only the in-frame clones, and not every one. The data show roughly 400,000 clones, with about nine tenths seen just once and over 1.5% held by the top ten. The treatment here: around 19 received Ad26.COV2.S at low or high dose, single or two shots; roughly five received placebo; per-sample allocation not given. Day 63 after the first injection of vaccine or placebo was the sampling time. This specimen consisted of peripheral blood, obtained in a trial of Ad26.COV2.S vaccine versus placebo. The receptors were gathered from a person between 18 and 60 years old who received the Ad26.COV2.S COVID-19 vaccine or a placebo.

This sequence joins TRBV11-2 and TRBJ2-7, with D maybe TRBD1 (6 bases). V lost 5 bases, J lost 7 bases, and 21 bases lay in between. Germline CDR1 SGHAT, CDR2 FQNNGV. CDR3 length: 15 residues. DNA of the CDR3: TGTGCCAGCAGCCCGACCAACTTGCAGGGGCATGAGCAGTACTTC. It yields the protein CASSPTNLQGHEQYF.

The V call is TRBV10-3, the J call TRBJ2-3; 9 bases match TRBD1. CDR1 is ENHRY and CDR2 is SYGVKD in the germline V gene. The CDR3 runs to 15 residues. V gave up 0 bases and J gave up 4 bases; unmatched junction bases: 2. The CDR3 sequence: CAISESDRGPDTQYF. The CDR3 coding sequence is TGTGCCATCAGTGAGTCGGACAGGGGTCCAGATACGCAGTATTTT.

The rearrangement links TRBV10-3 to TRBJ1-5; D unclear. This CDR3 spans 13 amino acids. The germline V gene has CDR1 ENHRY and CDR2 SYGVKD. V shed 8 bases and J shed 0 bases, with 8 bases lying between them. CDR3 protein: CAIGGVSNQPQHF. CDR3 nucleotide sequence: TGTGCCATCGGTGGGGTTAGCAATCAGCCCCAGCATTTT.

This chain connects TRBV7-9 to TRBJ1-1; D uncertain. Deletions cut 3 bases from V and 0 bases from J, with 11 bases between. Germline loops: CDR1 SEHNR, CDR2 FQNEAQ (reference sequence). CDR3 size: 15 residues. CDR3 amino acids: CASSLRDGLNTEAFF. The CDR3 region has the DNA TGTGCCAGCAGCTTGAGGGATGGGCTGAACACTGAAGCTTTCTTT.

J is TRBJ2-7 and V is TRBV7-2; D gene uncertain. V lost 6 bases and J 4 bases, leaving 16 bases between the germline ends. In germline, CDR1 is SGHTA, CDR2 FQGNSA. The CDR3 runs 14 residues. CDR3 region: CASSPGASEYEQYF. DNA for the CDR3: TGTGCCAGCAGTCCAGGTGCTTCGGAATACGAGCAGTACTTC. Drawing the rest from reference TRBV7-2 and TRBJ2-7, the complete variable domain is GAGVSQSPSNKVTEKGKDVELRCDPISGHTALYWYRQSLGQGLEFLIYFQGNSAPDKSGLPSDRFSAERTGGSVSTLTIQRTQQEDSAVYLCASSPGASEYEQYFGPGTRLTVT.

This chain uses TRBV10-3 with TRBJ2-7; D is unclear. CDR3 size: 9 residues. Trimming cost V 7 bases and J 7 bases, with 5 bases left between them. Germline assignment: CDR1 ENHRY and CDR2 SYGVKD. The CDR3 sequence: CAITGEQYF. Here the CDR3 DNA reads TGTGCCATCACGGGTGAGCAGTACTTC.

The chain joins TRBV30 to TRBJ2-3; no firm D call. Per germline, CDR1 GTSNPN and CDR2 SVGIG (reference sequence). Trimming took 2 bases from V and 1 from J, leaving 13 bases between them. There are 15 residues in the CDR3. CDR3 amino acids: CAWSLAHRRTDTQYF. CDR3 coding DNA: TGTGCCTGGAGTCTCGCTCATAGGCGCACAGATACGCAGTATTTT.

The genes are TRBV11-2 and TRBJ2-1, with TRBD2 identical over 8 bases. With V trimmed by 6 bases and J by 4 bases, 11 bases remained unmatched. The CDR3 contains 16 residues. Germline values: CDR1 SGHAT, CDR2 FQNNGV. CDR3 in amino acids: CASRHPGLGRYNEQFF. As DNA, the CDR3 is TGTGCCAGCAGGCACCCGGGACTAGGGCGTTACAATGAGCAGTTCTTC.

CDR3 in DNA: TGCAGCGTACCCGACAGGGCGGGCGAGCAGTACTTC. Protein: CSVPDRAGEQYF. The rearrangement joins TRBV29-1 to TRBJ2-7; 7 bases are shared with TRBD1. The CDR3 is 12 amino acids. Germline V gene data show CDR1 as SQVTM and CDR2 as ANQGSEA. V lost 6 bases to trimming and J lost 6 bases; unmatched junction nucleotides: 8.

The chain links TRBV7-9 to TRBJ1-2, with 7 bases matching TRBD1. CDR3 length: 14 amino acids. Trimming cost V 1 base and J 5 bases; bases outside gene matches: 4. CDR1 is SEHNR and CDR2 is FQNEAQ in the germline V gene (reference sequence). The CDR3 DNA follows: TGTGCCAGCAGCTTAGGGACAGGTTTTTATGGCTACACCTTC. Translation: CASSLGTGFYGYTF.

This chain joins TRBV6-5 and TRBJ1-2; TRBD1 is a possible D gene (5 bases). CDR1 MNHEY and CDR2 SVGAGI come from the germline V gene. There are 13 residues in the CDR3. Trimming left V 5 bases short and J 3 bases short, with 10 bases between. This CDR3 is CASSLREDYGYTF. DNA for the CDR3: TGTGCCAGCAGTCTCAGGGAGGACTATGGCTACACCTTC.

V gene TRBV7-2 combines with J gene TRBJ1-6, with 10 bases aligning to TRBD1. Germline V gives CDR1 SGHTA, CDR2 FQGNSA. CDR3 length: 14 amino acids. The trim removed 5 bases at V and 9 bases at J, leaving 4 bases unmatched. The CDR3 DNA sequence: TGTGCCAGCAGCCTCGACAGGGGGCGTTCACCCCTCCACTTT. Its translation: CASSLDRGRSPLHF.

The chain couples TRBV7-9 to TRBJ2-6; 9 bases agree with TRBD1. Germline V gene data show CDR1 as SEHNR and CDR2 as FQNEAQ (reference sequence). The V and J ends lost 5 bases and 2 bases, in that order; junction bases with no gene match: 13. The length of the CDR3 is 19 residues. The CDR3 DNA sequence: TGTGCCAGCAGCCTACCGGGACAGGGATCAACTCCTGGGGCCAACGTCCTGACTTTC. This encodes CASSLPGQGSTPGANVLTF.

V and J are TRBV19 and TRBJ1-5; D remains ambiguous. Trimming pared 0 bases from V and 7 bases from J, leaving 7 bases between. CDR1 is LNHDA and CDR2 is SQIVND in the germline V gene (reference sequence). The CDR3 has 13 amino acids. The CDR3: CASSIDSRQPQHF. The CDR3 DNA follows: TGTGCCAGTAGTATAGATAGCAGGCAGCCCCAGCATTTT.

The chain joins TRBV29-1 to TRBJ2-7, with D possibly TRBD2 on 6 matching bases. The length of the CDR3 is 12 residues. The V end was cut by 6 bases, the J end by 3 bases, with 12 bases between. Germline V gene data show CDR1 as SQVTM and CDR2 as ANQGSEA. This CDR3 reads CSVVGGIYEQYF. The CDR3 region has the DNA TGCAGCGTGGTCGGGGGAATCTACGAGCAGTACTTC.

This sequence joins TRBV30 and TRBJ2-7; D is ambiguous. The germline V gene encodes CDR1 GTSNPN and CDR2 SVGIG (reference sequence). The CDR3 has 13 amino acids. Trimming took 4 bases from V and 9 from J, leaving 19 bases between them. DNA for the CDR3: TGTGCCTGGACCCAAGGAGCCACGCGGCGGCAGTACTTC. It translates to CAWTQGATRRQYF.

This chain uses TRBV7-8 with TRBJ2-7; D possibly corresponds to TRBD2 (6 bases). The germline V gene has CDR1 SGHVS and CDR2 FQNEAQ. The CDR3 is made up of 17 amino acids. V shed 1 base and J shed 3 bases, with 19 bases lying between them. Here the CDR3 reads CASSLGAPGTLIYEQYF. CDR3 in DNA: TGTGCCAGCAGCTTAGGCGCCCCCGGGACTCTAATCTACGAGCAGTACTTC.

The rearrangement uses TRBV10-3 and TRBJ2-1; TRBD1 agrees at 9 bases. This CDR3 has 15 residues. After removal of 5 bases from V and 1 base from J, the junction contained 3 bases not matched to a gene. Looked up from germline, CDR1 is ENHRY and CDR2 is SYGVKD. DNA of the CDR3: TGTGCCATCAGTACAGGGGGCCTTTCCTACAATGAGCAGTTCTTC. It yields the protein CAISTGGLSYNEQFF.

The chain recombines TRBV27 with TRBJ1-4; D is undetermined. Trimming shortened V by 7 bases and J by 6 bases, and 15 bases separated the two germline ends. The CDR3 has 14 amino acids. Germline V gene lookup returns CDR1 MNHEY and CDR2 SMNVEV (reference sequence). The CDR3 DNA reads as TGTGCCAGCAAGATAGGGTTACGGCATGAAAAACTGTTTTTT. This sequence encodes CASKIGLRHEKLFF.

The J gene is TRBJ2-3, the V gene TRBV4-1; 8 bases line up with TRBD1. Germline V lookup: CDR1 MGHRA, CDR2 YSYEKL. This CDR3 comprises 16 residues. The V and J ends lost 6 bases and 4 bases, in that order; junction bases with no gene match: 12. CDR3: CASSPYLGQGPDTQYF. CDR3 nucleotide sequence: TGCGCCAGCAGTCCGTACCTCGGACAGGGCCCAGATACGCAGTATTTT.

This chain joins TRBV2 and TRBJ1-2, with a possible D match to TRBD1 (6 bases). Trimming took off 2 bases at V and 5 bases at J, with 15 bases between the two ends. Germline values: CDR1 SNHLY, CDR2 FYNNEI. This CDR3 is built from 15 residues. The CDR3 loop is CASSEQGTPSYGYTF. CDR3 coding DNA: TGTGCCAGCAGTGAACAGGGGACACCGAGTTATGGCTACACCTTC.

V is TRBV19 and J is TRBJ2-2; D gene uncertain. Trimming removed 1 base at V and 8 bases at J, with 8 bases between. Germline loops: CDR1 LNHDA, CDR2 SQIVND (reference sequence). The CDR3 extends over 13 amino acids. CDR3 loop: CASSIGRWGELFF. As DNA, the CDR3 is TGTGCCAGTAGTATAGGCCGGTGGGGGGAGCTGTTTTTT. The full variable domain, its missing parts supplied by reference TRBV19 and TRBJ2-2, is DGGITQSPKYLFRKEGQNVTLSCEQNLNHDAMYWYRQDPGQGLRLIYYSQIVNDFQKGDIAEGYSVSREKKESFPLTVTSAQKNPTAFYLCASSIGRWGELFFGEGSRLTVL.

This clone showed up just a few times. This chain joins TRBV28 and TRBJ1-5; D may be TRBD1 (5 bases). The germline gives CDR1 MDHEN, CDR2 SYDVKM. V lost 3 bases and J 3 bases, leaving 9 bases between the germline ends. CDR3 size: 14 residues. The CDR3 nucleotides are TGTGCCAGCAGTTTGCAGGGCCTCAATCAGCCCCAGCATTTT. Protein: CASSLQGLNQPQHF.

This chain uses TRBV28 with TRBJ2-2; D may be TRBD1 (6 bases). Germline-derived CDR1 and CDR2 are MDHEN and SYDVKM. The CDR3 totals 14 residues. V dropped 2 bases and J dropped 7 bases, with 11 bases sitting between them. CDR3 coding DNA: TGTGCCAGCAGTTTAATCGACAGGCGCGGGGAGCTGTTTTTT. This encodes CASSLIDRRGELFF.

This chain uses TRBV3-1 (or the pseudogene TRBV3-2) with TRBJ1-3; no definite D call. The germline V gene has CDR1 LGHDT and CDR2 YNNKEL (reference sequence). This CDR3 spans 14 amino acids. V was pared by 5 bases and J by 1 base, with 9 bases between. CDR3 sequence: CASSSVGSGNTIYF. For the CDR3, the DNA is TGTGCCAGCAGCTCCGTAGGGTCTGGAAACACCATATATTTT.